This T cell receptor beta chain was recovered during a study of regulatory T cells in long-lasting Graves disease. Trimming removed 5 bases at V and 6 bases at J, with 20 bases between. Looked up from germline, CDR1 is SNHLY and CDR2 is FYNNEI. The CDR3 runs 17 residues. The time point here: newly diagnosed GD, antithyroid drugs for less than 3 months. Construction of the TCR library relied on RNA isolated from PBMCs. On this clonotype itself: Possible read error: a much larger clone is one base away.

Arm-PCR of CDR3 regions and iRepertoire HTBI primers were the basis on which TCR beta libraries were built. TCRdb recomputed calls from the multiplex PCR reads with MiXCR, one row per CDR3 protein. Of about 530,000 distinct CDR3 sequences in the sample, 15% to 20% are singletons; the top ten hold around 25%. The same sample was also used in a study of T cells in Graves' hyperthyroidism and ophthalmopathy.

Sequenced here: peripheral blood mononuclear cells (PBMCs), sampled at new diagnosis, from a patient treated with antithyroid drugs. This sequence originates from a woman aged 35-65 years with Graves disease. The chain combines TRBV2 with TRBJ1-6; D call uncertain. In nucleotides, the CDR3 is TGTGCCAGCAGTACCGGGCCGCCATTAAACGGTAATTCACCCCTCCACTTT. Amino acid sequence: CASSTGPPLNGNSPLHF.